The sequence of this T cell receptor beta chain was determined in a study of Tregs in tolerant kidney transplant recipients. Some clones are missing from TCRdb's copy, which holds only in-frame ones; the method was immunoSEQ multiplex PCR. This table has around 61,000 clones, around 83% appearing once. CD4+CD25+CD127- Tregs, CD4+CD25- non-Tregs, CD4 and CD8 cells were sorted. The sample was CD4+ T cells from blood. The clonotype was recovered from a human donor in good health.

CDR3 loop: CASSVAGPDTQYF. In DNA form, the CDR3 reads TGTGCCAGCAGCGTAGCAGGGCCAGATACGCAGTATTTT. This chain links TRBV9 with TRBJ2-3; D is perhaps TRBD1 (5 bases). This CDR3 has 13 residues. The ends were cut back, 0 bases at V and 4 bases at J, with 6 bases in the middle. Germline values: CDR1 SGDLS, CDR2 YYNGEE.